These T cell receptor beta chains were read from a single sample in a study of Graves' ophthalmopathy and Graves' hyperthyroidism. One entry per CDR3 protein, called by TCRdb with MiXCR from the multiplex PCR reads. The sample lists more than 1,000,000 distinct CDR3 sequences; roughly two fifths were seen once. Sequencing was done on a sample of peripheral blood or thyroid tissue (not recorded which). Receptors originate from an adult man with Graves' hyperthyroidism. The CDR3 runs from the conserved cysteine through the conserved F or W. The D gene is left open where the match is weak. The size entry is marked missing in some rows and otherwise reads once, few, many or a size class.

>TRBV7-2|16|NA|NA|TRBJ1-2
TGTGCCAGCAGCTTAGTGTCAGGGGCCTATGGCTATGGCTACACCTTC
CASSLVSGAYGYGYTF
>TRBV30|12|NA|NA|TRBJ2-5
TGTGCCTGGAGTGTGGTCAAAGAGACCCAGTACTTC
CAWSVVKETQYF
>TRBV2|13|TRBD1|many|TRBJ1-4
TGTGCCAGCCAACAGGGGGCTTCGGAAAAACTGTTTTTT
CASQQGASEKLFF
>TRBV5-1|17|TRBD1|few|TRBJ1-6
TGCGCCAGCAGCTATCGTACAGGGGCAGAATATAATTCACCCCTCCACTTT
CASSYRTGAEYNSPLHF
>TRBV20-1|15|TRBD1|NA|TRBJ1-2
TGCAGTGCACGGAAACCGGGACAGCTCCTTTATGGCTACACCTTC
CSARKPGQLLYGYTF
>TRBV19|16|NA|NA|TRBJ1-1
TGTGCCAGTAGTCCGGGCAGGCCAAGGGGGAACACTGAAGCTTTCTTT
CASSPGRPRGNTEAFF
>TRBV7-6|16|TRBD1|many|TRBJ2-5
TGTGCCAGCAGCTTAATAGCAGGGGGCATTGGAGAGACCCAGTACTTC
CASSLIAGGIGETQYF
>TRBV29-1|17|NA|NA|TRBJ1-1
TGCAGCGTTGTGGCCAGCATTAGGGAGGGACTCAGAACTGAAGCTTTCTTT
CSVVASIREGLRTEAFF
>TRBV28|13|NA|few|TRBJ2-7
TGTGCCAGCTGGGGGGAGGCCCCCTACGAGCAGTACTTC
CASWGEAPYEQYF
>TRBV10-3|13|TRBD1|NA|TRBJ1-5
TGTGCCAGCAGAGGGACAGACAATCAGCCCCAGCATTTT
CASRGTDNQPQHF
>TRBV25-1|14|NA|many|TRBJ1-4
TGTGCCAGCAGTGAACTTGGACAGAATGAAAAACTGTTTTTT
CASSELGQNEKLFF
>TRBV9|15|TRBD1|many|TRBJ2-7
TGTGCCAGCAGCCCTTCCGGGACAGACCGATACGAGCAGTACTTC
CASSPSGTDRYEQYF
>TRBV29-1|13|NA|many|TRBJ2-5
TGCAGCGTTCCGGGACCCACCCCAGAGACCCAGTACTTC
CSVPGPTPETQYF
>TRBV28|14|TRBD1|NA|TRBJ1-1
TGTGCCAGCAGCTCGACAGGGTGGGGCACTGAAGCTTTCTTT
CASSSTGWGTEAFF
>TRBV10-3|14|NA|NA|TRBJ1-6
TGTGCCATCAGTGACAGGGTGAAGGCTTCACCCCTCCACTTT
CAISDRVKASPLHF
>TRBV29-1|12|TRBD1|once|TRBJ1-2
TGCAGCGCACAGGGGGCGGGAGGAAGCTACACCTTC
CSAQGAGGSYTF
>TRBV2|13|TRBD2|few|TRBJ2-7
TGTGCCAGCAGTTCAACGGCGGGAGGCGAGCAGTACTTC
CASSSTAGGEQYF
>TRBV7-9|14|NA|NA|TRBJ2-7
TGTGCCAGCAGCTGGAGGACAGTCACCGACGAGCAGTACTTC
CASSWRTVTDEQYF
>TRBV11-3|14|NA|NA|TRBJ2-2
TGTGCCAGCAGCTTAAACAAGAGCACCGGGGAGCTGTTTTTT
CASSLNKSTGELFF
>TRBV5-1|15|TRBD1|few|TRBJ1-1
TGCGCCAGCAGCTGGACAGGGAGGGTGAACACTGAAGCTTTCTTT
CASSWTGRVNTEAFF